A single sample is the source of the 31 T cell receptor beta chains below, sequenced in a study of CD4+ T cells in melanoma (dated by TCRdb to 2022 to 2024). Receptor amplification or capture employed the immunoSEQ multiplex PCR assay. TCRdb stores this immuneACCESS table with in-frame sequences only. Part of the clones is absent; in the studies checked, under half of the shortfall reflects unresolved V genes, and no reason is known for the rest. The sample has more than 90,000 clones on record, roughly 90% of them singletons. Jointly, the top ten make up less than 4% of the sample. The source material was peripheral blood. These receptors were collected from a human donor with melanoma.

This sequence joins TRBV6-5 and TRBJ1-4; D uncertain. The CDR3 has 13 amino acids. Germline assignment: CDR1 MNHEY and CDR2 SVGAGI. Between the trimmed V and J ends, which lost 7 bases and 6 bases, there was a span of 12 bases. CDR3 sequence reads: CASKRAGDEKLFF. The DNA for the CDR3 is TGTGCCAGCAAGAGGGCCGGGGATGAAAAACTGTTTTTT.

The genes are TRBV6-1 and TRBJ2-2; D gene ambiguous. The length of the CDR3 is 14 residues. Germline CDR1 is MNHNS and CDR2 is SASEGT. Trimming shortened V by 6 bases and J by 0 bases, and 8 bases separated the two germline ends. The CDR3 DNA reads TGTGCCAGCAGGGGAAGGCCGAACACCGGGGAGCTGTTTTTT. Translating gives CASRGRPNTGELFF.

CDR3 amino acids: CASSIQTLRTANYGYTF. Here the CDR3 DNA reads TGTGCCAGTAGTATCCAAACACTCCGAACTGCTAACTATGGCTACACCTTC. The chain carries TRBV19 and TRBJ1-2; D remains ambiguous. CDR1 is LNHDA, CDR2 SQIVND, per germline (reference sequence). Deletions cut 3 bases from V and 0 bases from J, with 17 bases between. The CDR3 has 17 residues.

The V gene is TRBV27, the J gene TRBJ1-4; a weak D match, TRBD1 (5 bases). Trimming pared 10 bases from V and 0 bases from J, leaving 9 bases between. The CDR3 length is 13 residues. Germline values: CDR1 MNHEY, CDR2 SMNVEV (reference sequence). The CDR3 DNA reads TGTGCCACCGCCAGGGCAACTAATGAAAAACTGTTTTTT. Its translation: CATARATNEKLFF.

This clone occurred a few times. This chain links TRBV28 with TRBJ1-2; D is unresolved. Germline lookup yields CDR1 MDHEN and CDR2 SYDVKM. The CDR3 contains 13 residues. Trimming removed 4 bases at V and 4 bases at J, with 10 bases between. The DNA for the CDR3 is TGTGCCAGCAGTTCAACAGTGGTCTATGGCTACACCTTC. As protein: CASSSTVVYGYTF.

This clone was observed once. The chain recombines TRBV7-6 with TRBJ2-7, with no clear D. Trimming shortened V by 5 bases and J by 2 bases, and 13 bases separated the two germline ends. Germline V gene lookup returns CDR1 SGHVS and CDR2 FNYEAQ. CDR3 length: 14 amino acids. The CDR3 DNA reads as TGTGCCAGCAGCCCGACCCGGGCTCCCTACGAGCAGTACTTC. Encoded protein: CASSPTRAPYEQYF.

This clone has just a few counts. This chain's CDR3 is CASSLGPRETQYF. The CDR3 nucleotides are TGTGCCAGCAGTCTCGGGCCCAGAGAGACCCAGTACTTC. The chain is built from TRBV6-5 and TRBJ2-5; D not certain. The V end was cut by 5 bases, the J end by 4 bases, with 11 bases between. CDR3 size: 13 residues. Germline V CDR1 and CDR2: MNHEY, SVGAGI.

The genes are TRBV7-2 and TRBJ2-2; D might be TRBD1 or TRBD2, each matching 5 bases. CDR1 SGHTA and CDR2 FQGNSA come from the germline V gene. Deletions cut 5 bases from V and 0 bases from J, with 10 bases between. The CDR3 totals 15 residues. CDR3 nucleotide sequence: TGTGCCAGCAGCCTCCGGGGCGCGAACACCGGGGAGCTGTTTTTT. It codes for CASSLRGANTGELFF.

This rearrangement joins TRBV7-2 to TRBJ2-5, with TRBD1 matching over 8 bases. CDR3 length: 14 residues. After removal of 5 bases from V and 7 bases from J, the junction contained 9 bases not matched to a gene. Germline lookup yields CDR1 SGHTA and CDR2 FQGNSA. The CDR3 protein is CASSPMTGVGTQYF. CDR3 nucleotide sequence: TGTGCCAGCAGCCCTATGACAGGGGTTGGGACCCAGTACTTC. Looking up the rest from reference TRBV7-2 and TRBJ2-5 gives the full variable domain: GAGVSQSPSNKVTEKGKDVELRCDPISGHTALYWYRQSLGQGLEFLIYFQGNSAPDKSGLPSDRFSAERTGGSVSTLTIQRTQQEDSAVYLCASSPMTGVGTQYFGPGTRLLVL.

The rearrangement joins TRBV5-1 to TRBJ1-6; 7 positions match TRBD1. CDR1 is SGHRS, CDR2 YFSETQ, per germline. The CDR3 runs to 14 residues. V was clipped by 4 bases and J by 10 bases; unmatched bases: 8. CDR3 nucleotide sequence: TGCGCCAGCAGCCTCGACAGGGTTGAATCACCCCTCCACTTT. This codes for CASSLDRVESPLHF.

As concerns this clone: One end of the junction is discordant with germline, which a read error may explain. V usage is TRBV28 and J usage is TRBJ1-5; 8 bases match TRBD1. CDR1 is MDHEN, CDR2 SYDVKM, per germline. This CDR3 comprises 16 residues. Here the CDR3 reads CASSLSGTGFNQPQHF. The CDR3 coding sequence is TGTGCCAGCAGCTTATCCGGGACAGGATTCAATCAGCCCCAGCATTTT.

The rearrangement links TRBV5-4 to TRBJ1-1; D is undetermined. The CDR3 length is 13 residues. Per the germline V gene, CDR1 is SGHNT and CDR2 is YYREEE (reference sequence). The V gene lost 2 bases and the J gene lost 7 bases, with 12 bases spanning the gap. CDR3 nucleotides: TGTGCCAGCAGCTTAGAGGCCGGGCATGAAGCTTTCTTT. Residues: CASSLEAGHEAFF. Full variable domain (remainder filled in from reference TRBV5-4 and TRBJ1-1): ETGVTQSPTHLIKTRGQQVTLRCSSQSGHNTVSWYQQALGQGPQFIFQYYREEENGRGNFPPRFSGLQFPNYSSELNVNALELDDSALYLCASSLEAGHEAFFGQGTRLTVV.

V gene TRBV18 combines with J gene TRBJ1-1; D ambiguous. Germline CDR1 and CDR2: KGHSH and LQKENI. This CDR3 contains 17 residues. The V gene lost 3 bases and the J gene lost 2 bases, with 19 bases spanning the gap. The CDR3 DNA reads TGTGCCAGCTCACCCTCCGAGGGTAGGGTGCGAAACACTGAAGCTTTCTTT. This translates into CASSPSEGRVRNTEAFF.

The chain employs TRBV9 and TRBJ2-3; D is perhaps TRBD2 (5 bases). The CDR3 spans 16 residues. Germline V gives CDR1 SGDLS, CDR2 YYNGEE. With 4 bases removed from V and 3 bases from J, the gap between germline ends came to 18 bases. In DNA form, the CDR3 reads TGTGCCAGCAGCTTCGGACTTTCACCGGGTACAGATACGCAGTATTTT. Residues: CASSFGLSPGTDTQYF. The variable domain in full, with the rest retrieved from reference TRBV9 and TRBJ2-3, is DSGVTQTPKHLITATGQRVTLRCSPRSGDLSVYWYQQSLDQGLQFLIQYYNGEERAKGNILERFSAQQFPDLHSELNLSSLELGDSALYFCASSFGLSPGTDTQYFGPGTRLTVL.

The chain is built from TRBV5-5 and TRBJ2-5; the match to TRBD2 covers 10 bases. The V gene end was trimmed by 0 bases and the J gene end by 1 base; junction bases not matched to a gene: 9. The CDR3 contains 18 residues. Germline-derived CDR1 and CDR2 are SGHKS and YYEKEE (reference sequence). The CDR3 is CASSLGGVTSGIQETQYF. CDR3 DNA sequence: TGTGCCAGCAGCTTGGGTGGGGTAACTAGCGGGATCCAAGAGACCCAGTACTTC.

V gene TRBV18 combines with J gene TRBJ2-7, with D possibly being TRBD1 (6 bases). Germline values: CDR1 KGHSH, CDR2 LQKENI. Trimming stripped 3 bases from V and 6 bases from J, with 15 bases between. The CDR3 runs 14 residues. The CDR3 sequence is CASSPGQQTGEQYF. The CDR3 nucleotides read TGTGCCAGCTCACCGGGACAACAAACAGGCGAGCAGTACTTC.

The chain joins TRBV2 to TRBJ1-4; 7 bases map to TRBD1. CDR1 is SNHLY and CDR2 is FYNNEI in the germline V gene. Losses at the gene ends were 6 bases for V and 0 bases for J; bases not matched to a gene: 4. The CDR3 has 15 amino acids. The CDR3 loop is CASRETGATNEKLFF. The CDR3 region has the DNA TGTGCCAGCAGGGAAACAGGGGCAACTAATGAAAAACTGTTTTTT.

V gene TRBV28 combines with J gene TRBJ2-7; no reliable D call. V shed 6 bases and J shed 0 bases, with 12 bases lying between them. Germline V gene lookup returns CDR1 MDHEN and CDR2 SYDVKM. The CDR3 consists of 14 residues. The CDR3 sequence: CASRTRVSSYEQYF. The CDR3 DNA is TGTGCCAGCAGGACCCGGGTGAGCTCCTACGAGCAGTACTTC.

This sequence joins TRBV4-2 and TRBJ2-7, with D possibly matching TRBD1 (5 bases). Germline-derived CDR1 and CDR2 are LGHNA and YNFKEQ. There are 14 residues in the CDR3. The germline V and J ends were trimmed by 7 bases and 2 bases, with 15 bases remaining between them. The CDR3 nucleotides read TGTGCCAGCACCCAGGGCCCAACAACCTACGAGCAGTACTTC. Translated: CASTQGPTTYEQYF.

V gene TRBV11-1 combines with J gene TRBJ2-5, with 7 bases aligning to TRBD2. From germline, CDR1 is SGHAT and CDR2 FQDESV (reference sequence). The CDR3 covers 17 residues. J was trimmed by 3 bases and V by 5 bases; bases with no gene match: 15. CDR3 sequence reads: CASSGGLTWREKETQYF. CDR3 nucleotide sequence: TGTGCCAGCAGCGGAGGACTTACCTGGCGGGAGAAAGAGACCCAGTACTTC.

This sequence joins TRBV6-1 and TRBJ2-4; TRBD1 matches 7 bases. The CDR3 is made up of 15 amino acids. Losses at the gene ends were 7 bases for V and 5 bases for J; bases not matched to a gene: 11. In germline, CDR1 is MNHNS, CDR2 SASEGT. CDR3 in amino acids: CASTTGQETQNIQYF. The CDR3 DNA follows: TGTGCCAGCACCACAGGACAGGAGACTCAAAACATTCAGTACTTC.

CDR3 protein: CASSPRQQGYEQYF. The CDR3 bases are TGTGCCAGCTCACCACGACAGCAAGGCTACGAGCAGTACTTC. The chain links TRBV18 to TRBJ2-7; weak D call: TRBD1 (5 bases). With 1 base removed from V and 3 bases from J, the gap between germline ends came to 10 bases. The CDR3 runs 14 residues. CDR1 and CDR2 (germline): KGHSH, LQKENI.

A single count supports this clone. The CDR3 coding sequence is TGCGCCAGCACTTCCAACACCGGGACACCAAGCAATGAGCAGTTCTTC. It specifies CASTSNTGTPSNEQFF. This chain uses TRBV5-1 with TRBJ2-1; D is perhaps TRBD1 (6 bases). The V and J ends lost 6 bases and 6 bases respectively, with 22 bases between them. CDR3 length: 16 amino acids. Germline V CDR1 and CDR2: SGHRS, YFSETQ.

The chain links TRBV5-5 to TRBJ1-2; D call uncertain. Germline CDR1 reads SGHKS; CDR2 reads YYEKEE (reference sequence). Trimming removed 7 bases from V and 6 bases from J, with 16 bases in between. The CDR3 has 13 amino acids. The CDR3 coding sequence is TGTGCCAGCGGCATACTCCGCGGGGATGGCTACACCTTC. This codes for CASGILRGDGYTF.

The V call is TRBV21-1, the J call TRBJ2-7; TRBD2, the table's D call, was not compared with the DNA. TRBV21-1 is classified as a pseudogene. The CDR3 is 13 amino acids. This chain's CDR3 is CASSPPGNHEQYF. The CDR3 DNA is TGTGCCAGCAGCCCCCCCGGGAACCACGAGCAGTACTTC.

The rearrangement links TRBV21-1 to TRBJ2-2; the table's D gene call, TRBD2, was not cross checked with the DNA. TRBV21-1 is marked as a pseudogene. This CDR3 contains 14 residues. The DNA of the CDR3 is TGTGCCAGCAGCATCGGGGTGAACACCGGGGAGCTGTTTTTT. It is translated as CASSIGVNTGELFF.

This chain uses TRBV5-6 with TRBJ2-5; TRBD2 matches at 7 bases. J was trimmed by 5 bases and V by 4 bases; bases with no gene match: 8. The CDR3 covers 14 residues. Germline V gene sequence: CDR1 SGHDT, CDR2 YYEEEE. In DNA, the CDR3 is TGTGCCAGCAGCCTCCAAGCGGGGTTGGAGACCCAGTACTTC. Residues: CASSLQAGLETQYF.

This clone was seen only a few times. The V call is TRBV2, the J call TRBJ1-2; D is unclear. The germline CDR1 and CDR2 sequences are SNHLY and FYNNEI. The CDR3 extends over 13 amino acids. V gave up 4 bases and J gave up 4 bases, with 10 bases separating them. Here the CDR3 reads CASSVEVGYGYTF. CDR3 nucleotide sequence: TGTGCCAGCAGTGTCGAAGTGGGCTATGGCTACACCTTC.

This clone appeared a single time. The chain's CDR3 is CASSLDYYEQYF. As DNA, the CDR3 is TGCGCCAGCAGCTTAGACTACTACGAGCAGTACTTC. The chain employs TRBV5-1 and TRBJ2-5; D possibly corresponds to TRBD2 (5 bases). The end of the DNA is better explained by TRBJ2-7, so the J call may be wrong. The CDR3 has 12 amino acids. CDR1 SGHRS and CDR2 YFSETQ come from the germline V gene.

V is TRBV6-5 and J is TRBJ2-7, with 7 bases that match TRBD1. CDR1 and CDR2 (germline): MNHEY, SVGAGI. The CDR3 runs 13 residues. Trimming took 6 bases from V and 2 from J; bases not matched to a gene: 4. The chain's CDR3 is CASRGQVTYEQYF. CDR3 sequence (DNA): TGTGCCAGCAGAGGACAGGTAACCTACGAGCAGTACTTC.

The rearrangement joins TRBV11-2 to TRBJ1-5; a possible D gene is TRBD1 (5 bases). The germline V gene encodes CDR1 SGHAT and CDR2 FQNNGV. Trimming left V 5 bases short and J 8 bases short, with 13 bases between. CDR3 size: 13 residues. The CDR3 spells CASSPRRGEPQHF. DNA for the CDR3: TGTGCCAGCAGCCCCCGGAGGGGCGAGCCCCAGCATTTT.